This T cell receptor (beta chain) was found in a study of cytomegalovirus exposure and HLA in healthy donors. General study points: An analysis was carried out at a later point. It showed that HLA-associated TCR beta chains were more clonally expanded than equally common non-associated chains. Reports described diagnosis of cytomegalovirus status by the classifier as highly specific and sensitive. V- and J-gene trimming of TCR beta was linked (in a later analysis) to a missense DCLRE1C variant. Researchers left out some V segments, among them TRBV6-2 and TRBV6-3, as indistinguishable.

Worth noting for this clone: Its antigen is as yet unknown.

CDR3 size: 11 residues. Germline-derived CDR1 and CDR2 are SQVTM and ANQGSEA. With 60 Vbeta and 13 Jbeta primers, the PCR was carried out. Clones were read by immunoSEQ multiplex PCR, and TCRdb kept only the in-frame ones, dropping some. The table lists some 190,000 clones, roughly 84% of them singletons. The sequence was collected from a boy aged 2 to 10 in good health and CMV-seronegative. The sequenced sample was PBMCs. The chain joins TRBV29-1 to TRBJ2-5, with D possibly TRBD1 on 6 matching bases. The J call may be mistaken, given a closer DNA end match to TRBJ2-7. Here the CDR3 reads CSGRNRDEQYF. Written as DNA, the CDR3 is TGCAGCGGGAGAAACAGGGACGAGCAGTACTTC.